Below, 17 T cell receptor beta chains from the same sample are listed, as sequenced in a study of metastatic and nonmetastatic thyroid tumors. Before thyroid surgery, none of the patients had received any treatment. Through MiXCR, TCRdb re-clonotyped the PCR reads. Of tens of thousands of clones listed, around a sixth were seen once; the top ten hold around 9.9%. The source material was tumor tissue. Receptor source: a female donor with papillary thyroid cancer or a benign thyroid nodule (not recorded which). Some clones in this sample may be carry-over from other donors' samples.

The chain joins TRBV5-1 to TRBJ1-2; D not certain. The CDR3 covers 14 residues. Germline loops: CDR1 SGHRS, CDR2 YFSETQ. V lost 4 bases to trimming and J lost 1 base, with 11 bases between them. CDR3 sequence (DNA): TGCGCCAGCAGCCTATGGGTGGGTAACTATGGCTACACCTTC. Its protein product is CASSLWVGNYGYTF.

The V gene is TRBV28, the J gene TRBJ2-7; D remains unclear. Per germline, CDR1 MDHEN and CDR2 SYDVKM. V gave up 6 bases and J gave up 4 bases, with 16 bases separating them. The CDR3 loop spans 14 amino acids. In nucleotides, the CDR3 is TGTGCCAGCAGGGGATTGAGAAGGGTTTACGAGCAGTACTTC. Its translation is CASRGLRRVYEQYF. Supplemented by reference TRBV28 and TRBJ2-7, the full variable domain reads DVKVTQSSRYLVKRTGEKVFLECVQDMDHENMFWYRQDPGLGLRLIYFSYDVKMKEKGDIPEGYSVSREKKERFSLILESASTNQTSMYLCASRGLRRVYEQYFGPGTRLTVT.

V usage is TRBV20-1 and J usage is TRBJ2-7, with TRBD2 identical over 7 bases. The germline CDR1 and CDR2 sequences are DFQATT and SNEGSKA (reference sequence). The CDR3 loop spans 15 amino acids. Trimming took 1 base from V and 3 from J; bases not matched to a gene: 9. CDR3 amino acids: CSARALVGGDYEQYF. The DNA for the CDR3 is TGCAGTGCTAGAGCTCTGGTGGGAGGGGACTACGAGCAGTACTTC.

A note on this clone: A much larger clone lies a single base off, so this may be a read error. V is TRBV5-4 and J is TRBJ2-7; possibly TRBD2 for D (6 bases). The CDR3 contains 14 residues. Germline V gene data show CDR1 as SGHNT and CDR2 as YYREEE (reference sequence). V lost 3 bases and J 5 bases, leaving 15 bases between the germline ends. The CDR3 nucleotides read TGTGCCAGCAGCTGGTCGGGGGTTGAGAACGAGCAGTACTTC. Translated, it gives CASSWSGVENEQYF. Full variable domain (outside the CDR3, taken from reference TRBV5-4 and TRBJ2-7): ETGVTQSPTHLIKTRGQQVTLRCSSQSGHNTVSWYQQALGQGPQFIFQYYREEENGRGNFPPRFSGLQFPNYSSELNVNALELDDSALYLCASSWSGVENEQYFGPGTRLTVT.

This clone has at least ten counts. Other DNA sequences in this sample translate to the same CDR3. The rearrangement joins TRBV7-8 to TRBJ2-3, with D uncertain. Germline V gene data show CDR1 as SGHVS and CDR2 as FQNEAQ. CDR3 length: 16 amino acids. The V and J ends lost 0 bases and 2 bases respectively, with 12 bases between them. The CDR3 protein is CASSLAGRSFTDTQYF. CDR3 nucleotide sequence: TGTGCCAGCAGCTTAGCGGGCCGATCATTCACAGATACGCAGTATTTT.

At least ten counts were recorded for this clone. CDR3 sequence (DNA): TGTGCCAGTAGTATTGGTGGGGAGGGCACTGAAGCTTTCTTT. This codes for CASSIGGEGTEAFF. The V call is TRBV19, the J call TRBJ1-1; unclear D gene. CDR3 length equals 14 residues. V lost 3 bases and J lost 4, with 12 bases in between. Germline CDR1 and CDR2: LNHDA and SQIVND (reference sequence).

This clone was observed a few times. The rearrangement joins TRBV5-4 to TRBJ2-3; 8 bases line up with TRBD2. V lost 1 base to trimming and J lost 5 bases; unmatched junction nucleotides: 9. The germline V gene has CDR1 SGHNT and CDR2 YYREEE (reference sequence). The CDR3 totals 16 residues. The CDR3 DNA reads TGTGCCAGCAGCTTGTCCTCAGCGGGAGTTGTAGATACGCAGTATTTT. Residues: CASSLSSAGVVDTQYF.

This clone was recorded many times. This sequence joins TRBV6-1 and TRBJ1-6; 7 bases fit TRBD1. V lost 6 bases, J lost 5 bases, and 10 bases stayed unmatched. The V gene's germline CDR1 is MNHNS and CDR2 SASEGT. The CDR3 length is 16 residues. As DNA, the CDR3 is TGTGCCAGCAGCCGCCGGGACAGAAAAAATAATTCACCCCTCCACTTT. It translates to CASSRRDRKNNSPLHF.

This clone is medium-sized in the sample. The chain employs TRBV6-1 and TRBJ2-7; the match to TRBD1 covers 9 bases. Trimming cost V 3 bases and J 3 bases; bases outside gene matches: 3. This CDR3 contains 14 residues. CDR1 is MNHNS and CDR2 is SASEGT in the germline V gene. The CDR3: CASSDDRGSYEQYF. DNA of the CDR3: TGTGCCAGCAGTGATGACAGGGGGAGCTACGAGCAGTACTTC.

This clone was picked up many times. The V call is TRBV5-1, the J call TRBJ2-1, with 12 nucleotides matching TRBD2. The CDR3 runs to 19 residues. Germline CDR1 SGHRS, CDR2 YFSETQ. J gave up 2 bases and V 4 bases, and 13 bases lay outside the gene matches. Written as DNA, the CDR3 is TGCGCCAGCAGCGGGGGACTAGCGGGTAACCAGTTCACCTACAATGAGCAGTTCTTC. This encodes CASSGGLAGNQFTYNEQFF.

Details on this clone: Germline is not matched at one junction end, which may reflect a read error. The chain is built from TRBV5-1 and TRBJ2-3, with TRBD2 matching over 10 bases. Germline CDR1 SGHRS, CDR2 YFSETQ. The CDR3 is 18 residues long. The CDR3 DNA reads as TGCGCCAGCGGCTTGGTTCAGCGGGAGGGGGCAAGCACAGATACGCAGTATTTT. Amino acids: CASGLVQREGASTDTQYF.

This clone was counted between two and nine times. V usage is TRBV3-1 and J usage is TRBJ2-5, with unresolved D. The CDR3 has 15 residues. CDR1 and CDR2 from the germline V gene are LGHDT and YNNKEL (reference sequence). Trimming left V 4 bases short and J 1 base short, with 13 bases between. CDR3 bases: TGTGCCAGCAGCCCCTCCAAGAGGACCCAAGAGACCCAGTACTTC. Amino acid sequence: CASSPSKRTQETQYF.

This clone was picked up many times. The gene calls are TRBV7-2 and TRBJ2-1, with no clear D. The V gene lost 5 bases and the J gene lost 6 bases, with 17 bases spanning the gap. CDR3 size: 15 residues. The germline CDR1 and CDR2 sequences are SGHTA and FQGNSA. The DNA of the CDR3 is TGTGCCAGCAGCCTAGTTCGTTGGGGATTCAATGAGCAGTTCTTC. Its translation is CASSLVRWGFNEQFF. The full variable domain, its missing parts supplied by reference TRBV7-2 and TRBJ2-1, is GAGVSQSPSNKVTEKGKDVELRCDPISGHTALYWYRQSLGQGLEFLIYFQGNSAPDKSGLPSDRFSAERTGGSVSTLTIQRTQQEDSAVYLCASSLVRWGFNEQFFGPGTRLTVL.

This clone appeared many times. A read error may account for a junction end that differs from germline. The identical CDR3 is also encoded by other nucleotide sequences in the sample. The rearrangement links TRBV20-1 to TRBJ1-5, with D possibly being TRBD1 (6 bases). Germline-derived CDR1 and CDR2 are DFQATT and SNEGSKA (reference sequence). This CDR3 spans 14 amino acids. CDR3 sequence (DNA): TGCGGTGCTAGCAGCGCAGGGGCAAGTCAGCCCCAGCATTTT. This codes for CGASSAGASQPQHF.

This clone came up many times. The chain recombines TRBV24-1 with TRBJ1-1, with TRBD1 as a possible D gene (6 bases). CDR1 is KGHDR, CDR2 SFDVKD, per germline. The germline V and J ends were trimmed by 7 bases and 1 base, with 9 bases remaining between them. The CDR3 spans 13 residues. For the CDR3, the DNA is TGTGCCACCAGCCGGGGACAGAACACTGAAGCTTTCTTT. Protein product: CATSRGQNTEAFF.

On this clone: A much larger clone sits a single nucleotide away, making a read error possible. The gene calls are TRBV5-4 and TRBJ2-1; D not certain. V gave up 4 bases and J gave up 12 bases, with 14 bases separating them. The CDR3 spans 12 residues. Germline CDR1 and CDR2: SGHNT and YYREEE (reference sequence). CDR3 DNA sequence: TGTGCCAGCAGCGCTCGGAGCGCGTTGCAGTTCTTC. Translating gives CASSARSALQFF.

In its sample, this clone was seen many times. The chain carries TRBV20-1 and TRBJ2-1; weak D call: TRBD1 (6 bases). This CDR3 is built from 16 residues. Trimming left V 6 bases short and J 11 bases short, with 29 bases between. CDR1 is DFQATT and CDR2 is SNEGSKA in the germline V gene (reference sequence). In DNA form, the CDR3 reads TGCAGTGCCGAATGGCAGGGGATGTCAAGAAAAGGAAAGCAGTTCTTC. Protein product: CSAEWQGMSRKGKQFF.